One and the same sample provided the 22 T cell receptor beta chains below, sequenced in a study of blood T cells in healthy people across ages. A J-beta primer mix and a sample-barcoded 5' primer were used in a second PCR of roughly 7 to 12 cycles. TCRdb independently ran MiXCR on the 5' RACE reads; one entry per CDR3 protein. The sample has approximately 780,000 distinct CDR3 sequences, under 30% seen once. The sample was also linked to a second study, of T cells of mothers and their children.

The sample comprised blood. The source of these receptors is a boy between 10 and 17 years old in good health.

This clonotype has more than one count but fewer than ten. The chain recombines TRBV6-6 with TRBJ1-2; tentatively, D is TRBD1 (6 bases). V shed 6 bases and J shed 5 bases, with 19 bases lying between them. This CDR3 spans 15 amino acids. Germline CDR1 is MNHNY and CDR2 is SVGAGI (reference sequence). The CDR3 protein is CASSAGGARGYGYTF. CDR3 nucleotides: TGTGCCAGCAGCGCGGGGGGCGCGCGGGGTTATGGCTACACCTTC.

The V and J genes are TRBV3-1 and TRBJ2-6, with D possibly matching TRBD1 (5 bases). Trimming took off 0 bases at V and 9 bases at J, with 12 bases between the two ends. Germline assignment: CDR1 LGHDT and CDR2 YNNKEL (reference sequence). The CDR3 is 15 residues long. The CDR3 reads CASSQEGREVNVLTF. The DNA of the CDR3 is TGTGCCAGCAGCCAAGAGGGCAGGGAAGTCAACGTCCTGACTTTC.

The gene calls are TRBV7-3 and TRBJ2-5; 7 bases map to TRBD2. Matching the DNA end better, TRBJ2-1 makes the J call doubtful. The CDR3 sequence is 15 residues long. The germline gives CDR1 SGHTA, CDR2 FQGTGA. The CDR3 loop is CASSSARVRGDEQFF. For the CDR3, the DNA is TGTGCCAGCAGCTCCGCTCGGGTACGGGGGGATGAGCAGTTCTTC.

The chain links TRBV30 to TRBJ1-4; D is unresolved. Germline V gene data show CDR1 as GTSNPN and CDR2 as SVGIG (reference sequence). This CDR3 region has 17 residues. Trimming cost V 0 bases and J 0 bases, with 14 bases left between them. CDR3 sequence reads: CAWSVHSSPTTNEKLFF. CDR3 DNA: TGTGCCTGGAGTGTACATAGTTCACCTACAACTAATGAAAAACTGTTTTTT.

This chain joins TRBV4-2 and TRBJ2-5; D call uncertain. The CDR3 contains 13 residues. The germline CDR1 and CDR2 sequences are LGHNA and YNFKEQ. The V and J ends lost 0 bases and 3 bases respectively, with 5 bases between them. CDR3 region: CASSQEYKETQYF. Here the CDR3 DNA reads TGTGCCAGCAGCCAAGAGTACAAAGAGACCCAGTACTTC.

This clonotype was counted a few times. The V call is TRBV12-3 or TRBV12-4, the J call TRBJ2-5; possibly TRBD1 for D (6 bases). Trimming cost V 3 bases and J 4 bases, with 12 bases left between them. The CDR3 has 14 amino acids. Written as DNA, the CDR3 is TGTGCCAGCAGTTTTACGCGAGGGGGAGAGACCCAGTACTTC. Translating gives CASSFTRGGETQYF.

This clonotype turned up a few times. The chain has TRBV7-3 and TRBJ2-7; the match to TRBD1 covers 9 bases. Germline assignment: CDR1 SGHTA and CDR2 FQGTGA. J gave up 7 bases and V 4 bases, and 8 bases lay outside the gene matches. CDR3 length: 14 amino acids. The CDR3 DNA follows: TGTGCCAGCAGCTCTGGGACAGGGTCGGGAGAGCAGTACTTC. It yields the protein CASSSGTGSGEQYF.

This clonotype has more than one count but fewer than ten. The chain employs TRBV5-1 and TRBJ1-2; no firm D call. This CDR3 has 13 residues. V lost 4 bases and J 2 bases, leaving 9 bases between the germline ends. Germline CDR1 SGHRS, CDR2 YFSETQ. As DNA, the CDR3 is TGCGCCAGCAGCCCAACGCAGAACTATGGCTACACCTTC. It specifies CASSPTQNYGYTF. Variable domain in full (rest from reference TRBV5-1 and TRBJ1-2): KAGVTQTPRYLIKTRGQQVTLSCSPISGHRSVSWYQQTPGQGLQFLFEYFSETQRNKGNFPGRFSGRQFSNSRSEMNVSTLELGDSALYLCASSPTQNYGYTFGSGTRLTVV.

The sample holds a few counts of this clonotype. The chain couples TRBV5-1 to TRBJ2-3; D might be TRBD1 (6 bases). The CDR3 is 14 residues long. Trimming cost V 4 bases and J 5 bases, with 14 bases left between them. Per the germline V gene, CDR1 is SGHRS and CDR2 is YFSETQ. CDR3 amino acids: CASSPDPGVDTQYF. Written as DNA, the CDR3 is TGCGCCAGCAGCCCCGACCCAGGGGTAGATACGCAGTATTTT.

This clonotype was detected a few times. The chain has TRBV6-6 and TRBJ2-5; D remains unclear. V was trimmed by 5 bases and J by 0 bases, leaving 10 bases between them. Germline assignment: CDR1 MNHNY and CDR2 SVGAGI (reference sequence). The CDR3 has 14 residues. The CDR3 here is CASSTIRNQETQYF. The CDR3 nucleotides read TGTGCCAGCAGTACCATACGGAACCAAGAGACCCAGTACTTC.

V is TRBV4-2 and J is TRBJ1-1, with D tentatively TRBD1 (5 bases). Trimming pared 1 base from V and 3 bases from J, leaving 12 bases between. The CDR3 has 15 residues. Per the germline V gene, CDR1 is LGHNA and CDR2 is YNFKEQ. CDR3: CASSQVGQGDTEAFF. The CDR3, as DNA: TGTGCCAGCAGCCAAGTTGGCCAGGGAGACACTGAAGCTTTCTTT.

This clonotype was observed a handful of times. CDR3 nucleotide sequence: TGCAGTGCTAGAGATCACTTACACGTTAGCACAGATACGCAGTATTTT. This codes for CSARDHLHVSTDTQYF. The chain is built from TRBV20-1 and TRBJ2-3; D unclear. Looked up from germline, CDR1 is DFQATT and CDR2 is SNEGSKA (reference sequence). The CDR3 extends over 16 amino acids. V was clipped by 0 bases and J by 0 bases, with 13 bases between them.

This clonotype was seen more than once but under ten times. The chain carries TRBV5-1 and TRBJ2-7, with 8 bases aligning to TRBD1. This CDR3 comprises 16 residues. The V gene end was trimmed by 4 bases and the J gene end by 0 bases; junction bases not matched to a gene: 9. Germline CDR1 is SGHRS and CDR2 is YFSETQ. CDR3 region: CASSGADRAHSYEQYF. The DNA of the CDR3 is TGCGCCAGCAGCGGGGCGGACAGGGCCCACTCCTACGAGCAGTACTTC.

This clonotype has more than one count but fewer than ten. This chain links TRBV7-8 with TRBJ1-2, with 9 bases fitting TRBD1. Germline V CDR1 and CDR2: SGHVS, FQNEAQ. This CDR3 has 15 residues. V gave up 4 bases and J gave up 8 bases; unmatched junction bases: 11. As DNA, the CDR3 is TGTGCCAGCAGCTCCTACCCGGGACAGGGTGAAGGCTACACCTTC. Protein sequence: CASSSYPGQGEGYTF.

Points on this clonotype: One end of the junction is discordant with germline, which a read error may explain. The chain employs TRBV20-1 and TRBJ2-4, with 8 bases fitting TRBD1. The CDR3 runs 14 residues. In germline, CDR1 is DFQATT, CDR2 SNEGSKA (reference sequence). The DNA of the CDR3 is TGCAGCGCATTCAGGGGGCTAGCCCAAAACATTCAGTACTTC. Its translation is CSAFRGLAQNIQYF.

The chain recombines TRBV9 with TRBJ2-2; D possibly corresponds to TRBD2 (5 bases). This CDR3 is 14 amino acids long. Germline V gene sequence: CDR1 SGDLS, CDR2 YYNGEE. The V end was cut by 0 bases, the J end by 11 bases, with 14 bases between. CDR3 residues: CASSVGSGRAELFF. The CDR3 nucleotides read TGTGCCAGCAGCGTAGGCTCTGGGCGGGCTGAGCTGTTTTTT.

The chain uses TRBV5-1 and TRBJ2-6, with 11 bases fitting TRBD1. This CDR3 comprises 18 residues. Germline V CDR1 and CDR2: SGHRS, YFSETQ. Losses at the gene ends were 3 bases for V and 0 bases for J; bases not matched to a gene: 5. The CDR3 is CASSSGQGAISGANVLTF. The CDR3 nucleotides read TGCGCCAGCAGCTCAGGACAGGGGGCTATCTCTGGGGCCAACGTCCTGACTTTC.

V is TRBV29-1 and J is TRBJ2-7, with 8 bases that match TRBD1. After removal of 6 bases from V and 6 bases from J, the junction contained 16 bases not matched to a gene. This CDR3 has 15 amino acids. Germline V lookup: CDR1 SQVTM, CDR2 ANQGSEA. This CDR3 is CSVGFGTGPLREQYF. DNA for the CDR3: TGCAGCGTAGGTTTTGGGACAGGCCCCTTACGCGAGCAGTACTTC.

J is TRBJ2-3 and V is TRBV15, with 7 bases identical to TRBD2. Germline V CDR1 and CDR2: LNHNV, YYDKDF (reference sequence). J gave up 0 bases and V 2 bases, and 8 bases lay outside the gene matches. The CDR3 totals 17 residues. The CDR3 region has the DNA TGTGCCACCAGCAGATTAGCGGGTTCCGCTAGCACAGATACGCAGTATTTT. Its translation is CATSRLAGSASTDTQYF.

This clonotype appeared a few times. CDR3 amino acids: CASSLPSEFQETQYF. The DNA for the CDR3 is TGCGCCAGCAGCCTCCCCTCGGAGTTTCAAGAGACCCAGTACTTC. This chain links TRBV4-1 with TRBJ2-5; D ambiguous. The CDR3 runs to 15 residues. In germline, CDR1 is MGHRA, CDR2 YSYEKL. V was trimmed by 4 bases and J by 2 bases, leaving 14 bases between them.

The chain links TRBV5-1 to TRBJ1-4, with no clear D. The CDR3 runs to 15 residues. Trimming removed 2 bases at V and 7 bases at J, with 15 bases between. Germline-derived CDR1 and CDR2 are SGHRS and YFSETQ. In nucleotides, the CDR3 is TGCGCCAGCAGCTTCGAGCCACCACCCGGTGAAAAACTGTTTTTT. It codes for CASSFEPPPGEKLFF.

This clonotype was counted ten times or more. This CDR3 reads CASSSYRQETQYF. CDR3 coding DNA: TGTGCCAGCAGTTCCTACAGGCAAGAGACCCAGTACTTC. V gene TRBV28 combines with J gene TRBJ2-5, with D possibly being TRBD1 (5 bases). Germline CDR1 is MDHEN and CDR2 is SYDVKM. Trimming stripped 4 bases from V and 2 bases from J, with 8 bases between. The CDR3 length is 13 residues. The whole variable domain, filled in from reference TRBV28 and TRBJ2-5, reads DVKVTQSSRYLVKRTGEKVFLECVQDMDHENMFWYRQDPGLGLRLIYFSYDVKMKEKGDIPEGYSVSREKKERFSLILESASTNQTSMYLCASSSYRQETQYFGPGTRLLVL.